Each of the 25 T cell receptor beta chains below was sequenced from the same sample in a study of blood T cell repertoires in COVID-19 (dated by TCRdb to the early 2020s). Library preparation used the immunoSEQ multiplex PCR assay. The source is immuneACCESS, and TCRdb retained only in-frame sequences with V and J called. Part of the clones is not carried over; for the studies checked, unresolved V genes explain less than half of this, and the remainder is unexplained. This sample is represented by about 230,000 clones; roughly 80% of them were singletons. About 8% of the sample goes to the ten largest clones. Specimen: peripheral blood. These receptors all come from a woman between 45 and 65 years old with acute or convalescent COVID-19.

V usage is TRBV4-3 and J usage is TRBJ1-3, with D maybe TRBD1 (5 bases). V dropped 1 base and J dropped 2 bases, with 9 bases sitting between them. CDR3 length: 15 amino acids. Looked up from germline, CDR1 is LGHNA and CDR2 is YSLEER. As DNA, the CDR3 is TGCGCCAGCAGCCAAGCTTCAGGGACTGGAAACACCATATATTTT. Translation gives CASSQASGTGNTIYF.

The chain recombines TRBV5-1 with TRBJ2-3, with TRBD2 identical over 12 bases. CDR1 and CDR2 from the germline V gene are SGHRS and YFSETQ. With 4 bases clipped from V and 5 bases from J, the junction kept 5 bases outside the gene matches. The CDR3 length is 15 residues. In DNA form, the CDR3 reads TGCGCCAGCAGCCGGACTAGCGGGGAAGGAGATACGCAGTATTTT. It translates to CASSRTSGEGDTQYF.

This chain joins TRBV6-2 or TRBV6-3 and TRBJ1-5, with 8 nucleotides matching TRBD1. From germline, CDR1 is MNHEY and CDR2 SVGEGT. CDR3 length: 17 residues. V shed 2 bases, J shed 5 bases, and the junction held 11 bases outside the gene matches. This CDR3 reads CASSYGLGTGLYQPQHF. CDR3 DNA sequence: TGTGCCAGCAGTTACGGATTAGGGACAGGTCTGTATCAGCCCCAGCATTTT.

This clone appeared a single time. This sequence joins TRBV10-3 and TRBJ1-4; 8 bases match TRBD1. CDR1 and CDR2 from the germline V gene are ENHRY and SYGVKD. The J segment lost 12 bases and the V segment lost 2 bases, leaving 17 bases of the junction unmatched. The CDR3 is 17 amino acids. This CDR3 is CAISETPDRDRVGELFF. The CDR3 DNA follows: TGTGCCATCAGTGAGACACCGGACAGGGATAGGGTCGGGGAACTGTTTTTT.

This clone turned up a few times. J is TRBJ1-2 and V is TRBV7-2, with a tentative D call TRBD1 (6 bases). The germline CDR1 and CDR2 sequences are SGHTA and FQGNSA. This CDR3 is 14 amino acids long. V was trimmed by 1 base and J by 7 bases, leaving 13 bases between them. The CDR3 loop reads CASSLVPGTRGYTF. CDR3 bases: TGTGCCAGCAGCTTAGTCCCAGGGACACGTGGCTACACCTTC.

This clone was counted only a few times. This chain connects TRBV7-8 to TRBJ2-2; D is unresolved. Trimming removed 1 base from V and 6 bases from J, with 3 bases in between. There are 12 residues in the CDR3. The V gene's germline CDR1 is SGHVS and CDR2 FQNEAQ. DNA of the CDR3: TGTGCCAGCAGCTTAGTCTCCGGGGAGCTGTTTTTT. It translates to CASSLVSGELFF.

The gene calls are TRBV29-1 and TRBJ1-1; possibly TRBD1 for D (5 bases). The CDR3 extends over 11 amino acids. The V gene's germline CDR1 is SQVTM and CDR2 ANQGSEA. Trimming cost V 8 bases and J 5 bases, with 12 bases left between them. CDR3 protein: CSTPGGTEAFF. The CDR3 bases are TGCAGCACTCCTGGGGGGACTGAAGCTTTCTTT.

This chain links TRBV18 with TRBJ1-4, with D possibly TRBD1 on 5 matching bases. V lost 2 bases and J lost 7, with 11 bases in between. This CDR3 is 14 amino acids long. Germline V lookup: CDR1 KGHSH, CDR2 LQKENI. The CDR3 loop reads CASSPRGGLEKLFF. In DNA form, the CDR3 reads TGTGCCAGCTCACCAAGGGGTGGGCTTGAAAAACTGTTTTTT.

This clone was observed a single time. One base away lies a much larger clone, so this may be a sequencing read error. The chain couples TRBV5-1 to TRBJ2-2, with D possibly being TRBD1 (5 bases). V dropped 4 bases and J dropped 5 bases, with 6 bases sitting between them. This CDR3 region has 12 residues. The germline V gene has CDR1 SGHRS and CDR2 YFSETQ. CDR3 coding DNA: TGCGCCAGCAGCCCAGGGACCGGGGAGCTGTTTTTT. Its translation: CASSPGTGELFF.

The CDR3, as DNA: TGTGCCAGCAGCCAAGAAGGGCAGGGGACCGGGGCCAACGTCCTGACTTTC. Protein product: CASSQEGQGTGANVLTF. This sequence joins TRBV4-2 and TRBJ2-6, with D perhaps matching TRBD1 (6 bases). Germline V gene sequence: CDR1 LGHNA, CDR2 YNFKEQ. This CDR3 region has 17 residues. The V end was cut by 0 bases, the J end by 4 bases, with 13 bases between.

The chain has TRBV7-9 and TRBJ2-3; 9 bases are a match to TRBD1. Trimming took 4 bases from V and 4 from J; bases not matched to a gene: 9. Germline V CDR1 and CDR2: SEHNR, FQNEAQ (reference sequence). The CDR3 spans 16 residues. The CDR3 bases are TGTGCCAGCAGCTCTCGTTGGACAGGGGTGGCAGATACGCAGTATTTT. Protein: CASSSRWTGVADTQYF.

The rearrangement joins TRBV14 to TRBJ2-6, with D unresolved. Looked up from germline, CDR1 is SGHDN and CDR2 is FVKESK. The CDR3 contains 14 residues. The ends were cut back, 4 bases at V and 1 base at J, with 5 bases in the middle. The CDR3 loop is CASSPLSGANVLTF. The CDR3 DNA follows: TGTGCCAGCAGCCCTCTGTCTGGGGCCAACGTCCTGACTTTC. Full variable domain (outside the CDR3, taken from reference TRBV14 and TRBJ2-6): EAGVTQFPSHSVIEKGQTVTLRCDPISGHDNLYWYRRVMGKEIKFLLHFVKESKQDESGMPNNRFLAERTGGTYSTLKVQPAELEDSGVYFCASSPLSGANVLTFGAGSRLTVL.

V and J are TRBV19 and TRBJ1-1; unclear D gene. Trimming removed 5 bases at V and 7 bases at J, with 8 bases between. Germline V gives CDR1 LNHDA, CDR2 SQIVND (reference sequence). The CDR3 extends over 11 amino acids. DNA of the CDR3: TGTGCCAGTAGTTACAGCCTTGAAGCTTTCTTT. It specifies CASSYSLEAFF.

The gene calls are TRBV2 and TRBJ2-3, with 12 bases that match TRBD2. The V gene's germline CDR1 is SNHLY and CDR2 FYNNEI. The CDR3 contains 14 residues. V lost 7 bases to trimming and J lost 6 bases; unmatched junction nucleotides: 5. CDR3 sequence: CASIPSGGADTQYF. In nucleotides, the CDR3 is TGTGCCAGCATCCCTAGCGGGGGGGCGGATACGCAGTATTTT.

The J gene is TRBJ1-4, the V gene TRBV14; possible D gene TRBD1, 5 bases. There are 13 residues in the CDR3. Germline CDR1 reads SGHDN; CDR2 reads FVKESK. V was trimmed by 8 bases and J by 8 bases, leaving 15 bases between them. For the CDR3, the DNA is TGTGCCAGCTTAGGAGGGGCCTGGGAAAAACTGTTTTTT. As protein: CASLGGAWEKLFF.

V and J are TRBV6-5 and TRBJ2-1, with a possible D match to TRBD2 (5 bases). The V gene's germline CDR1 is MNHEY and CDR2 SVGAGI. CDR3 length: 13 amino acids. Trimming removed 6 bases at V and 7 bases at J, with 13 bases between. The CDR3 is CASSSPRANEQFF. The CDR3 DNA is TGTGCCAGCAGCTCCCCGCGGGCGAATGAGCAGTTCTTC.

The gene calls are TRBV18 and TRBJ2-5, with 8 bases matching TRBD2. Germline CDR1 and CDR2: KGHSH and LQKENI. This CDR3 region has 12 residues. V lost 6 bases to trimming and J lost 5 bases; unmatched junction nucleotides: 2. Written as DNA, the CDR3 is TGTGCCAGCTCGACGGGGGGGGAGACCCAGTACTTC. Translated: CASSTGGETQYF. The full variable domain, in which reference TRBV18 and TRBJ2-5 provide the parts outside the CDR3, is NAGVMQNPRHLVRRRGQEARLRCSPMKGHSHVYWYRQLPEEGLKFMVYLQKENIIDESGMPKERFSAEFPKEGPSILRIQQVVRGDSAAYFCASSTGGETQYFGPGTRLLVL.

The V call is TRBV5-6, the J call TRBJ2-2, with D perhaps TRBD1 (6 bases). This CDR3 has 15 residues. Trimming stripped 4 bases from V and 3 bases from J, with 13 bases between. Germline assignment: CDR1 SGHDT and CDR2 YYEEEE. The CDR3 loop reads CASSRGPGDTGELFF. In DNA, the CDR3 is TGTGCCAGCAGCCGCGGACCAGGGGACACCGGGGAGCTGTTTTTT.

The rearrangement links TRBV2 to TRBJ2-7; TRBD2 aligns across 7 bases. This CDR3 has 14 residues. Germline V gene lookup returns CDR1 SNHLY and CDR2 FYNNEI. V trimming: 6 bases; J trimming: 6 bases; junction bases outside the gene matches: 11. CDR3 DNA: TGTGCCAGCAGGAGAGGACTAGATTTTAGCGAGCAGTACTTC. The encoded protein is CASRRGLDFSEQYF.

This chain links TRBV19 with TRBJ2-3; 11 nucleotides match TRBD1. This CDR3 is built from 20 residues. Germline V lookup: CDR1 LNHDA, CDR2 SQIVND (reference sequence). The ends lost 5 bases at V and 0 bases at J; junction bases unmatched: 16. CDR3 nucleotide sequence: TGTGCCAGTAGTGGGACCGGGACAGGGGGGGCCCACCCTAGCACAGATACGCAGTATTTT. It translates to CASSGTGTGGAHPSTDTQYF.

The rearrangement joins TRBV7-2 to TRBJ2-7; TRBD2 aligns across 11 bases. The germline CDR1 and CDR2 sequences are SGHTA and FQGNSA. The length of the CDR3 is 13 residues. V was clipped by 4 bases and J by 5 bases; unmatched bases: 1. Here the CDR3 reads CASSSTSGNEQYF. The CDR3 nucleotides read TGTGCCAGCAGCTCGACTAGCGGGAACGAGCAGTACTTC.

The gene calls are TRBV6-2 or TRBV6-3 and TRBJ2-2; D is perhaps TRBD2 (6 bases). The CDR3 loop spans 16 amino acids. Germline CDR1 is MNHEY and CDR2 is SVGEGT. Between the trimmed V and J ends, which lost 6 bases and 9 bases, there was a span of 23 bases. The CDR3 DNA reads TGTGCCAGCAGCCGTCCATCGACTCGGGGGAATTGGGAGCTGTTTTTT. This codes for CASSRPSTRGNWELFF.

The CDR3 region is CASIQRGAQGGEKLFF. The CDR3 DNA sequence: TGTGCCAGCATTCAGAGGGGCGCGCAGGGGGGTGAAAAACTGTTTTTT. V is TRBV28 and J is TRBJ1-4, with 7 bases fitting TRBD1. This CDR3 has 16 amino acids. Germline V lookup: CDR1 MDHEN, CDR2 SYDVKM. V was clipped by 7 bases and J by 7 bases; unmatched bases: 15.

Regarding this clone: This CDR3 is also generated by other DNA sequences in the sample. This chain links TRBV9 with TRBJ2-1, with TRBD2 identical over 14 bases. V trimming: 2 bases; J trimming: 8 bases; junction bases outside the gene matches: 0. The CDR3 totals 14 residues. Germline V CDR1 and CDR2: SGDLS, YYNGEE. The CDR3 nucleotides read TGTGCCAGCAGCGTGGGACTAGCGGGAGATGAGCAGTTCTTC. Translated, it gives CASSVGLAGDEQFF.

The chain joins TRBV4-1 to TRBJ1-2, with D tentatively TRBD1 (5 bases). Trimming took 3 bases from V and 0 from J, leaving 29 bases between them. The CDR3 loop spans 21 amino acids. Per germline, CDR1 MGHRA and CDR2 YSYEKL. CDR3 loop: CASSHSSFTVQVPFANYGYTF. Written as DNA, the CDR3 is TGCGCCAGCAGCCATTCGAGTTTTACGGTACAGGTACCTTTTGCTAACTATGGCTACACCTTC.